A selection of T cell receptor beta chains follows, all from one sample in a study of patients and donors after allogeneic stem cell transplantation. TCRdb passed the RT-PCR reads through MiXCR, listing each CDR3 protein once. This sample has about 400,000 distinct CDR3 sequences; 16% occur once, and the top ten carry less than 8.5%. Sequencing was carried out using blood, either unsorted or a sorted T cell fraction (not recorded which). These receptors were collected from a human donor who was either an allogeneic HSCT recipient or a stem cell or donor lymphocyte infusion donor (not recorded which). It is not recorded whose cells these are; they may come from a transplant donor. CDR3s include the opening cysteine and the closing phenylalanine or tryptophan. D genes are given only for firm matches. Clone size is shown for a subset of rows, as once, few, many or a class of expanded clone.

V gene	clone size	D gene	J gene	CDR3 DNA	CDR3 protein
TRBV20-1	NA	NA	TRBJ2-2	TGCAGTGCTAGAGTCGACAGGACCACCGGGGAGCTGTTTTTT	CSARVDRTTGELFF
TRBV20-1	NA	NA	TRBJ1-5	TGCAGTGCTAGAATTCCAGGGGATAGCAATCAGCCCCAGCATTTT	CSARIPGDSNQPQHF
TRBV12-3/TRBV12-4	few	NA	TRBJ1-2	TGTGCCAGCACCCTCGACAGGAAGGGCGGCTACACCTTC	CASTLDRKGGYTF
TRBV10-3	few	TRBD1	TRBJ1-2	TGTGCCATCACCGGACAGGGGGCTTCAGGGGGCTACACCTTC	CAITGQGASGGYTF
TRBV4-3	many	TRBD1	TRBJ2-1	TGCGCCAGCAGCCAACGAGGGGGGACAGGGGACCCCAGTTACAATGAGCAGTTCTTC	CASSQRGGTGDPSYNEQFF
TRBV7-2	few	NA	TRBJ2-5	TGTGCCACCAACGAGGCTATCGGACGGACCCAGTACTTC	CATNEAIGRTQYF
TRBV11-2	NA	NA	TRBJ2-3	TGTGCCAGCAGGTTGGCAGATACGCAGTATTTT	CASRLADTQYF
TRBV21-1	few	NA	TRBJ1-1	TGTGCCAGCAGCCCGACAGGGACCCCTAACCAGGTGAACACTGAAGCTTTCTTT	CASSPTGTPNQVNTEAFF
TRBV12-3/TRBV12-4	few	NA	TRBJ1-1	TGTGCCAGCAGTTTTATTTTAGGGACTGAAGCTTTCTTT	CASSFILGTEAFF
TRBV12-3/TRBV12-4	NA	TRBD2	TRBJ2-1	TGTGCCAGCACTTCCCTAGGGGACAGCGGGACTAGCGGGCTCTACAATGAGCAGTTCTTC	CASTSLGDSGTSGLYNEQFF
TRBV6-5	NA	TRBD1	TRBJ2-3	TGTGCCAGCAGTTACTGGGGACAGGGAAGGGCAGATACGCAGTATTTT	CASSYWGQGRADTQYF
TRBV4-2	NA	NA	TRBJ2-5	TGTGCCAGCAGCCAAGAAGCAGTGCCAGGGCAGGAGACCCAGTACTTC	CASSQEAVPGQETQYF
TRBV3-1	NA	NA	TRBJ2-1	TGTGCCAGCAGCCACAGAGGACGTGAGCAGTTCTTC	CASSHRGREQFF
TRBV11-1	NA	TRBD2	TRBJ2-1	TGTGCCAGCAGCTCCCCCCTTCCGAGCGGGGGCCATTCGGAGTCCTACAATGAGCAGTTCTTC	CASSSPLPSGGHSESYNEQFF
TRBV27	many	NA	TRBJ1-1	TGTGCCAGCAGTCCCCACTTGACGGCAACTGAAGCTTTCTTT	CASSPHLTATEAFF
TRBV20-1	NA	TRBD1	TRBJ1-2	TGCAGTGCTCCAACAGGGGGAGGCAACTATGGCTACACCTTC	CSAPTGGGNYGYTF
TRBV7-3	NA	NA	TRBJ2-7	TGTGCCAGCAGCCCCACCCGGAAGGGAGTGCAGTACTTC	CASSPTRKGVQYF
TRBV4-1	NA	NA	TRBJ2-3	TGCGCCAGCACCAACGGGTGGGGACGTACAGATACGCAGTATTTT	CASTNGWGRTDTQYF
TRBV20-1	few	TRBD2	TRBJ2-7	TGCAGTGCTAGACCCGGGAGGACCTACGAGCAGTACTTC	CSARPGRTYEQYF
TRBV29-1	NA	TRBD1	TRBJ2-7	TGCAGCGTTGTCGGGACAGAACTATACGAGCAGTACTTC	CSVVGTELYEQYF
TRBV5-1	NA	TRBD2	TRBJ2-7	TGCGCCAGCAGCTTGGTGACTAGCCCTTCCTACGAGCAGTACTTC	CASSLVTSPSYEQYF
TRBV15	few	NA	TRBJ2-5	TGTGCCACCAGCTCAGAGGGAAGGGCTCGGGAGACCCAGTACTTC	CATSSEGRARETQYF
TRBV5-4	few	NA	TRBJ1-3	TGTGCCAGCAGCTTGGCCGACGGAAGCTCTGGAAACACCATATATTTT	CASSLADGSSGNTIYF
TRBV6-6	few	TRBD1	TRBJ2-1	TGTGCCAGCAGTTGGACAGGGAGTGAGCAGTTCTTC	CASSWTGSEQFF
TRBV10-3	NA	NA	TRBJ2-3	TGTGCCATCAGGGTTTCGGGACTCTCCACAGATACGCAGTATTTT	CAIRVSGLSTDTQYF
TRBV7-9	many	NA	TRBJ2-4	TGTGCCAGCAGCTTAAACAATCAAAACATTCAGTACTTC	CASSLNNQNIQYF
TRBV4-1	NA	NA	TRBJ2-3	TGCGCCAGCAGGAGCAGGGGCTCATTAACAGATACGCAGTATTTT	CASRSRGSLTDTQYF
TRBV20-1	NA	TRBD1	TRBJ1-1	TGCAGTGCTAGAGATTTCCCCCGGGACAGGAGCACTGAAGCTTTCTTT	CSARDFPRDRSTEAFF
TRBV29-1	NA	NA	TRBJ2-3	TGCAGCGTTGACGTCAGGGACACAGATACGCAGTATTTT	CSVDVRDTDTQYF
TRBV20-1	NA	NA	TRBJ1-2	TGCAGTGCTAGAGATCGAAGATCGGGGACTAACAGGGGCTACACCTTC	CSARDRRSGTNRGYTF
TRBV10-3	NA	TRBD1	TRBJ2-1	TGTGCCATCAGTGGGGACAGCTCCTACAATGAGCAGTTCTTC	CAISGDSSYNEQFF